This T cell receptor (beta chain) was observed in a study of CD8 T cells in ankylosing spondylitis. TCRdb re-derived calls from the 5' RACE reads in MiXCR, one entry per CDR3 protein. Of some 840,000 distinct CDR3 sequences listed, around 11% are singletons. Whole-study results and caveats: One TCR beta motif, made up of eight or nine highly homologous variants, appeared characteristic of ankylosing spondylitis blood.

Points on this clonotype: Its target is unknown. A read error may produce the germline difference seen at one junction end.

The V gene's germline CDR1 is LNHDA and CDR2 SQIVND (reference sequence). The length of the CDR3 is 15 residues. The source of this sequence is a male donor with ankylosing spondylitis. Sequencing was carried out using blood, either unsorted or a sorted T cell fraction (not recorded which). The chain is built from TRBV19 and TRBJ1-1; D possibly corresponds to TRBD1 (6 bases). Written as DNA, the CDR3 is TGTGCCAGTAGTATATCAGGGGTATCGGACACTGAAGCTGTCTTT. Its protein product is CASSISGVSDTEAVF. The full variable domain, its missing parts supplied by reference TRBV19 and TRBJ1-1, is DGGITQSPKYLFRKEGQNVTLSCEQNLNHDAMYWYRQDPGQGLRLIYYSQIVNDFQKGDIAEGYSVSREKKESFPLTVTSAQKNPTAFYLCASSISGVSDTEAVFGQGTRLTVV.